The T cell receptor (beta chain) described here comes from a study of blood T cell repertoires in COVID-19. The CDR3 has 13 amino acids. V was clipped by 4 bases and J by 5 bases, with 11 bases between them. Germline-derived CDR1 and CDR2 are WNHNN and SYGVQD (reference sequence). Original methodology: From reference gene primer amplification, estimates of nucleated cell counts were derived. Repertoires were generated with immunoSEQ multiplex PCR, while TCRdb's copy carries only in-frame clones and drops some. V and J calls and clone size follow that table, whereas D and trimming were derived from the DNA. Of about 220,000 clones listed, around 85% are singletons.

What was sequenced was PBMCs or T cells enriched from blood (not recorded which). The TCR originated in a woman in her 40s with acute COVID-19. This chain connects TRBV10-1 to TRBJ1-1; a weak D match, TRBD1 (5 bases). In DNA form, the CDR3 reads TGCGCCAGCAGTGGAAGTCGGGGGACTGAAGCTTTCTTT. The encoded protein is CASSGSRGTEAFF.